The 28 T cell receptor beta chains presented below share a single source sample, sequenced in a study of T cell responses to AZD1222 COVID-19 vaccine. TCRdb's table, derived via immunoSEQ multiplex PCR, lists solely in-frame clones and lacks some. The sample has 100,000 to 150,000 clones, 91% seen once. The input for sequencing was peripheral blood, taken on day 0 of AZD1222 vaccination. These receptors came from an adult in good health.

Here the CDR3 DNA reads TGTGCCAGCAGCGTAGGGTCTCTATACCAAGAGACCCAGTACTTC. This encodes CASSVGSLYQETQYF. The genes are TRBV9 and TRBJ2-5; D uncertain. CDR1 is SGDLS, CDR2 YYNGEE, per germline. The CDR3 covers 15 residues. V lost 0 bases, J lost 0 bases, and 9 bases lay in between.

CDR3 sequence (DNA): TGTGCCAGCAGCCCCCGAGAGGTACAGGGCTACGGGGGGTACGAGCAGTACTTC. It translates to CASSPREVQGYGGYEQYF. The chain links TRBV7-9 to TRBJ2-7; D is possibly TRBD2 (7 bases). Germline CDR1 and CDR2: SEHNR and FQNEAQ (reference sequence). V lost 5 bases and J lost 4, with 27 bases in between. The CDR3 has 18 residues.

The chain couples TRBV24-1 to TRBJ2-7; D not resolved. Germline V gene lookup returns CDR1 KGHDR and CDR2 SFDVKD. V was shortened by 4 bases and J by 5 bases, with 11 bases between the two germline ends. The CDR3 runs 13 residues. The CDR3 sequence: CATSDPLTHEQYF. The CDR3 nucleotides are TGTGCCACCAGTGACCCCTTAACCCACGAGCAGTACTTC.

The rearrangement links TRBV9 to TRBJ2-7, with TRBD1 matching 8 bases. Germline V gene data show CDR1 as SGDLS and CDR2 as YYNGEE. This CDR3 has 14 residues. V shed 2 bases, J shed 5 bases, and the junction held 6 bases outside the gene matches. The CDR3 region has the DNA TGTGCCAGCAGCGTCGGGGACAGGCTTAACGAGCAGTACTTC. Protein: CASSVGDRLNEQYF. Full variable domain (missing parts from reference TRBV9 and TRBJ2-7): DSGVTQTPKHLITATGQRVTLRCSPRSGDLSVYWYQQSLDQGLQFLIQYYNGEERAKGNILERFSAQQFPDLHSELNLSSLELGDSALYFCASSVGDRLNEQYFGPGTRLTVT.

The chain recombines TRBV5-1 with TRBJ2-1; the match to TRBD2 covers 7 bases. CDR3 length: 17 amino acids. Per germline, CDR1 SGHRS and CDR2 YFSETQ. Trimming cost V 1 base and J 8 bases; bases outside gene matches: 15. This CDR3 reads CASSLYGQGLGGHEQFF. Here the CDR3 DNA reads TGCGCCAGCAGCTTGTATGGTCAAGGACTAGGCGGTCATGAGCAGTTCTTC.

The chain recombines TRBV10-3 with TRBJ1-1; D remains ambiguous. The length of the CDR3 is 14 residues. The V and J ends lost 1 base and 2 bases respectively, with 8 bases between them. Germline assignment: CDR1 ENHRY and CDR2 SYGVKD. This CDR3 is CAISEWQINTEAFF. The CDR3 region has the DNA TGTGCCATCAGTGAGTGGCAGATTAACACTGAAGCTTTCTTT.

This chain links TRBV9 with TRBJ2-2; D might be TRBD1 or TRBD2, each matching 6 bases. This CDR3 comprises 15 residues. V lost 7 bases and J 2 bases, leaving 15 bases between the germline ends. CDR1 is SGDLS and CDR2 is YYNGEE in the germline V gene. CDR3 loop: CASGLQGINTGELFF. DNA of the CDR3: TGTGCCAGCGGACTACAGGGCATTAACACCGGGGAGCTGTTTTTT.

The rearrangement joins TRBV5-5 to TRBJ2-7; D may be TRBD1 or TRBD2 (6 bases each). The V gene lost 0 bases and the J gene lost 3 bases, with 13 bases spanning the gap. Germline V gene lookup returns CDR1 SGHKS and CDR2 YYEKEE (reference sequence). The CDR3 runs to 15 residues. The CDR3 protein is CASSLGRGTGYEQYF. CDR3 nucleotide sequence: TGTGCCAGCAGCTTGGGGAGGGGGACGGGCTACGAGCAGTACTTC. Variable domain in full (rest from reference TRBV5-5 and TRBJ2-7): DAGVTQSPTHLIKTRGQQVTLRCSPISGHKSVSWYQQVLGQGPQFIFQYYEKEERGRGNFPDRFSARQFPNYSSELNVNALLLGDSALYLCASSLGRGTGYEQYFGPGTRLTVT.

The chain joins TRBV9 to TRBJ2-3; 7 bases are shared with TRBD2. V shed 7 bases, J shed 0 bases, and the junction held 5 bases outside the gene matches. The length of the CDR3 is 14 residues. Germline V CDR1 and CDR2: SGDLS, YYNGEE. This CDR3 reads CASQERDSTDTQYF. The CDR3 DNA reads TGTGCCAGCCAAGAGCGGGACAGCACAGATACGCAGTATTTT. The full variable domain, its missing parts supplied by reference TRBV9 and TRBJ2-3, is DSGVTQTPKHLITATGQRVTLRCSPRSGDLSVYWYQQSLDQGLQFLIQYYNGEERAKGNILERFSAQQFPDLHSELNLSSLELGDSALYFCASQERDSTDTQYFGPGTRLTVL.

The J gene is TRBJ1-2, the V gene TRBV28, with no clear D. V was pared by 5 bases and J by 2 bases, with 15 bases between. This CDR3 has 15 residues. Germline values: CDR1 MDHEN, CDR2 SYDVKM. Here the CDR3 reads CASSPRNILNYGYTF. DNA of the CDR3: TGTGCCAGCAGTCCTAGGAATATCCTAAACTATGGCTACACCTTC.

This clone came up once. The CDR3 region has the DNA TGTGCCAGCAGTGAAGGGGCTAAATCTACAGATACGCAGTATTTT. This codes for CASSEGAKSTDTQYF. V and J are TRBV6-4 and TRBJ2-3; perhaps TRBD1 as D (5 bases). Deletions cut 3 bases from V and 3 bases from J, with 13 bases between. CDR1 is MRHNA and CDR2 is SNTAGT in the germline V gene. The CDR3 spans 15 residues.

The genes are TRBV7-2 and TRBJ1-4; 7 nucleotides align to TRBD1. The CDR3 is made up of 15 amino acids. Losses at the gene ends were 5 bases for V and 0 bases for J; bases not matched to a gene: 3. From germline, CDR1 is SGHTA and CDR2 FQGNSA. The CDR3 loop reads CASSPDRTTNEKLFF. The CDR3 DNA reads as TGTGCCAGCAGCCCGGACAGGACAACTAATGAAAAACTGTTTTTT.

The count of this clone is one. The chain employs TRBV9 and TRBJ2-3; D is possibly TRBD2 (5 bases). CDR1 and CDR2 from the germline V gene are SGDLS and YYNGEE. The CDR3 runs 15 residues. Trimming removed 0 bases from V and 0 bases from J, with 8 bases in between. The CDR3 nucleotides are TGTGCCAGCAGCGTAGCTTCTAGCAGCACAGATACGCAGTATTTT. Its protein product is CASSVASSSTDTQYF.

This CDR3 is CASSRGVNTEAFF. For the CDR3, the DNA is TGCGCCAGCAGTCGGGGAGTGAACACTGAAGCTTTCTTT. This chain links TRBV23-1 with TRBJ1-1; D unresolved. TRBV23-1 is marked as an open reading frame, function uncertain. CDR3 length: 13 residues. V shed 4 bases and J shed 0 bases, with 6 bases lying between them.

CDR3 residues: CASSVLGTGDPQPEAFF. CDR3 sequence (DNA): TGTGCCAGCAGTGTCCTAGGGACAGGGGATCCCCAGCCTGAAGCTTTCTTT. The chain joins TRBV25-1 to TRBJ1-1; 10 nucleotides align to TRBD1. This CDR3 has 17 amino acids. The trim removed 4 bases at V and 6 bases at J, leaving 14 bases unmatched. CDR1 and CDR2 (germline): MGHDK, SYGVNS.

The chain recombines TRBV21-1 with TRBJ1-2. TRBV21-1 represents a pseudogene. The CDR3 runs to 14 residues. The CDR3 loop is CASNPKSGRLGYTF. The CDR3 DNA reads TGTGCCAGCAACCCAAAGTCCGGGCGGCTCGGCTACACCTTC.

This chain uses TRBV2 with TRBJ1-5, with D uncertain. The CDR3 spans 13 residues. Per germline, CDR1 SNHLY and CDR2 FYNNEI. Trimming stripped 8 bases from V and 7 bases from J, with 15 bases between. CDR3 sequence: CASGWTGVQPQHF. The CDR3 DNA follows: TGTGCCAGCGGTTGGACCGGCGTCCAGCCCCAGCATTTT.

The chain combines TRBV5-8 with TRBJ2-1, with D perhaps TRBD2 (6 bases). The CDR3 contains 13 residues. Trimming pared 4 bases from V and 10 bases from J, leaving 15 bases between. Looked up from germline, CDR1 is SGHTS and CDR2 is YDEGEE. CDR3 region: CASSLIGSGEQFF. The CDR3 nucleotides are TGTGCCAGCAGCCTTATCGGGAGCGGGGAGCAGTTCTTC.

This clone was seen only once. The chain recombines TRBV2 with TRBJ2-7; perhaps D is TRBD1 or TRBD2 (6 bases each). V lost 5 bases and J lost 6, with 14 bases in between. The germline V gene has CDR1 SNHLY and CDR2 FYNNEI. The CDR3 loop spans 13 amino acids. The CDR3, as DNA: TGTGCCAGCAGTACGGAGGGGGTAGTCGAGCAGTACTTC. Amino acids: CASSTEGVVEQYF.

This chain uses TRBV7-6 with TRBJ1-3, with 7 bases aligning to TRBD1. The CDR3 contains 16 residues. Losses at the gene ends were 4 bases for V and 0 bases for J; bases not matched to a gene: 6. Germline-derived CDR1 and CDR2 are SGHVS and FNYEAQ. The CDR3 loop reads CASSSRDRSSGNTIYF. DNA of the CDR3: TGTGCCAGCAGCTCCCGGGACAGAAGCTCTGGAAACACCATATATTTT.

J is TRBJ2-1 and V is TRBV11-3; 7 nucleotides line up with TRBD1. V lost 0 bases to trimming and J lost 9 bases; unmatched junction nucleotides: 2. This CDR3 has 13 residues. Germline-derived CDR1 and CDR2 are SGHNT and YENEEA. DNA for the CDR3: TGTGCCAGCAGCTTAGAGAACAGGGGTGAGCAGTTCTTC. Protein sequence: CASSLENRGEQFF.

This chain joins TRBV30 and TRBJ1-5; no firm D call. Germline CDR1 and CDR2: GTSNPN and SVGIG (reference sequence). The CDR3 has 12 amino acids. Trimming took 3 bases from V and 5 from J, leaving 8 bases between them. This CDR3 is CAWSRRDQPQHF. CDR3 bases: TGTGCCTGGAGCCGACGGGATCAGCCCCAGCATTTT. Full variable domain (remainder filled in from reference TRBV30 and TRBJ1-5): SQTIHQWPATLVQPVGSPLSLECTVEGTSNPNLYWYRQAAGRGLQLLFYSVGIGQISSEVPQNLSASRPQDRQFILSSKKLLLSDSGFYLCAWSRRDQPQHFGDGTRLSIL.

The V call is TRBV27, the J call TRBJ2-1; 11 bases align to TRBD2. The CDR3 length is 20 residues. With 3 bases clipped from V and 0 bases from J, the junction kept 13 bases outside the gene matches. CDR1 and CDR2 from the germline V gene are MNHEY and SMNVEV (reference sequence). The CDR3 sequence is CASSFLTSGILPSSYNEQFF. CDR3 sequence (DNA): TGTGCCAGCAGTTTTTTGACTAGCGGGATCCTACCAAGCTCCTACAATGAGCAGTTCTTC.

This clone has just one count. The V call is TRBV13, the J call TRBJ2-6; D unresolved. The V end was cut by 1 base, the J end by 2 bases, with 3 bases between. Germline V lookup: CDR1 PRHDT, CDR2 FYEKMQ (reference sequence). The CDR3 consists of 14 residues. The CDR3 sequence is CASSLDPGANVLTF. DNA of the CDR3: TGTGCCAGCAGCTTAGACCCTGGGGCCAACGTCCTGACTTTC.

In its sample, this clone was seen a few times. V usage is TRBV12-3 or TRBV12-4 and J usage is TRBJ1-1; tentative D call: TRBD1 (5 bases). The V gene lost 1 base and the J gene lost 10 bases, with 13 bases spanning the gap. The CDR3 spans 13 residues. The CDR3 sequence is CASSLGTRLGAFF. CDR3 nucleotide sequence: TGTGCCAGCAGTTTAGGGACACGCCTGGGAGCTTTCTTT.

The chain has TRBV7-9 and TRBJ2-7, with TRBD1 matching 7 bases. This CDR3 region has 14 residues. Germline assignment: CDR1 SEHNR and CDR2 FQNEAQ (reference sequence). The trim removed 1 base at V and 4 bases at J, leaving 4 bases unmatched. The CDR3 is CASSLGGGGYEQYF. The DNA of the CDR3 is TGTGCCAGCAGCTTAGGAGGGGGCGGGTACGAGCAGTACTTC.

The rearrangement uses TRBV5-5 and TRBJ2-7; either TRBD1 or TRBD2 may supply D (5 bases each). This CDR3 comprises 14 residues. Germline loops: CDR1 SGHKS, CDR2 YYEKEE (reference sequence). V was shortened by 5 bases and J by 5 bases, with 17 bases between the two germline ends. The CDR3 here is CASSSLRGGNEQYF. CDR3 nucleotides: TGTGCCAGCAGTTCGTTGAGGGGCGGTAACGAGCAGTACTTC.

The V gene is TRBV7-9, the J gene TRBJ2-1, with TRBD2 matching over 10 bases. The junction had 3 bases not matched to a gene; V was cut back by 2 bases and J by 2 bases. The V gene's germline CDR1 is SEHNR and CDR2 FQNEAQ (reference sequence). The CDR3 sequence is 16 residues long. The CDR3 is CASSLFLAGAYNEQFF. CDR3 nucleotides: TGTGCCAGCAGCTTATTTCTAGCGGGAGCCTACAATGAGCAGTTCTTC.